Described below is a single TCR beta chain sequence and its context. This entry comes from a study of blood T cell repertoires in COVID-19. The wider study: The United States, Italy and Spain provided the acute and convalescent COVID-19 samples. T cells, B-cell-depleted T cells, or PBMCs provided the cDNA or gDNA that served as material.

The germline V gene has CDR1 SGHDN and CDR2 FVKESK. Between the trimmed V and J ends, which lost 0 bases and 4 bases, there was a span of 15 bases. This CDR3 is built from 17 residues. Study processing details: Researchers report that nucleated cell counts were estimated from reference gene primer amplification. Data came from immunoSEQ multiplex PCR; TCRdb stores just in-frame clones and leaves some out. V and J calls and clone size are as listed in that table; D and trimming were resolved from the DNA. The table lists about 110,000 clones, 80% of them singletons, with around 4.2% in the top ten. This chain connects TRBV14 to TRBJ2-2, with D hard to call. The source material was peripheral blood. The sequence derives from a human donor in a cohort sampled during active or convalescent COVID-19. In nucleotides, the CDR3 is TGTGCCAGCAGCCAAGATGAGGTTGGCGTGGGCACCGGGGAGCTGTTTTTT. Encoded protein: CASSQDEVGVGTGELFF.